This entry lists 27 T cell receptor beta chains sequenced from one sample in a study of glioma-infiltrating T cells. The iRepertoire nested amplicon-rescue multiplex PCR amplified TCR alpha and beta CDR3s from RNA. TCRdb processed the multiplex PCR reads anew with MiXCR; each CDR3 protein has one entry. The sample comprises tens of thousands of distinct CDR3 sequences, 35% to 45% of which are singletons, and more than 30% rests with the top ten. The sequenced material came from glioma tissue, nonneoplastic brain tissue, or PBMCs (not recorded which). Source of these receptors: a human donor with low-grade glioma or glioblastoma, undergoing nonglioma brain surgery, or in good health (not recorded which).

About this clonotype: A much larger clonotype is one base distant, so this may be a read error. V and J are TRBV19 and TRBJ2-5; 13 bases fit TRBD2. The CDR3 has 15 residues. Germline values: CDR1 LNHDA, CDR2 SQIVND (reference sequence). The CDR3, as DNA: TGTGCCAGTAGCCAACTAGCGGGAGGGCCAGAGATCCAGTACTTC. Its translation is CASSQLAGGPEIQYF.

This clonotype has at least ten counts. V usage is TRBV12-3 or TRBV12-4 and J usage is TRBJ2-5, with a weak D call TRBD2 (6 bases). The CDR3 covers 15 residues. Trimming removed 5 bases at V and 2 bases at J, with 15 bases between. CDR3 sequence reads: CASSPLGAGQETQYF. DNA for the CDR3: TGTGCCAGCAGTCCTCTCGGGGCGGGGCAAGAGACCCAGTACTTC.

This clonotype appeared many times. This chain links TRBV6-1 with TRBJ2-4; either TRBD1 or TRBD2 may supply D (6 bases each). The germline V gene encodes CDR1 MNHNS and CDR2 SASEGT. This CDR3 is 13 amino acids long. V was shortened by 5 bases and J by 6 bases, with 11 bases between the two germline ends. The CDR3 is CASSQGRGNIQYF. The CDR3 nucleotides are TGTGCCAGCAGTCAGGGGCGGGGAAACATTCAGTACTTC.

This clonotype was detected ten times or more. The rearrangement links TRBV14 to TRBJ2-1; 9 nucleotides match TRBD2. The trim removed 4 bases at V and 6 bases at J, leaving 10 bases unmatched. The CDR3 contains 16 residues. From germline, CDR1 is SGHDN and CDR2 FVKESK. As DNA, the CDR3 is TGTGCCAGCAGCCGGGCGGGAGGGCCTCTGGGCAATGAGCAGTTCTTC. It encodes CASSRAGGPLGNEQFF.

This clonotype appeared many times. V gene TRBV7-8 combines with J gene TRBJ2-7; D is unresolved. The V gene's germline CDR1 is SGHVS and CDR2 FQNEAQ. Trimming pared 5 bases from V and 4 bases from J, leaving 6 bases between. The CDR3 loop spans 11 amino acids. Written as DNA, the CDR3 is TGTGCCAGCAGCCCAGGATACGAGCAGTACTTC. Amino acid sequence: CASSPGYEQYF.

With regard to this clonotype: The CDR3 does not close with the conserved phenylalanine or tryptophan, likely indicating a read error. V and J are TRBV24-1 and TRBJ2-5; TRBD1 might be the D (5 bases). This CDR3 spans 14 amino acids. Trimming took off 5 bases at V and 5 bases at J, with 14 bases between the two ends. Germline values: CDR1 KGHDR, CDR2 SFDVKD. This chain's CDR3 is CATSGAHQGETQYP. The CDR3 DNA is TGTGCCACCAGTGGGGCCCACCAGGGTGAGACCCAGTACCCC.

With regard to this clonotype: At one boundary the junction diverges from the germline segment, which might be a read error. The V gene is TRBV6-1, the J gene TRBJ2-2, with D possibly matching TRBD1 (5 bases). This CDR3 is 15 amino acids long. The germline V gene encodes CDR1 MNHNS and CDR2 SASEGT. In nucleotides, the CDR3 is TGTGCCAGCAGAGACAGTGGCCACTACACCGTGGAGCTGTTTTTT. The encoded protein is CASRDSGHYTVELFF.

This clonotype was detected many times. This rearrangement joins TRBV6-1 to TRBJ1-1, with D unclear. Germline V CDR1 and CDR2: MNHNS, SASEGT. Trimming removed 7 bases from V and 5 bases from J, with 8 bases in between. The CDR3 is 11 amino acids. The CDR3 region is CASKVGTEAFF. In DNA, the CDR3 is TGTGCCAGCAAGGTGGGAACTGAAGCTTTCTTT.

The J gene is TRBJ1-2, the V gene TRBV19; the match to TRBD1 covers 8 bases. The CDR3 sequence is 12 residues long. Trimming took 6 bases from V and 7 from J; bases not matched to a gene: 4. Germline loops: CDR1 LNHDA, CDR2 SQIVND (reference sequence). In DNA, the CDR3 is TGTGCCAGTAGCGGACAGGGCATTGGCTACACCTTC. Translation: CASSGQGIGYTF. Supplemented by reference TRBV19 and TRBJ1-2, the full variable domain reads DGGITQSPKYLFRKEGQNVTLSCEQNLNHDAMYWYRQDPGQGLRLIYYSQIVNDFQKGDIAEGYSVSREKKESFPLTVTSAQKNPTAFYLCASSGQGIGYTFGSGTRLTVV.

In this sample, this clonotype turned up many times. In DNA, the CDR3 is TGTGCCAGCAGCACAGGACTCACCCGTACGCAGTATTTT. Amino acid sequence: CASSTGLTRTQYF. The chain uses TRBV7-8 and TRBJ2-3, with D possibly called TRBD1 or TRBD2 (5 bases each). The ends were cut back, 5 bases at V and 8 bases at J, with 14 bases in the middle. The CDR3 sequence is 13 residues long. From germline, CDR1 is SGHVS and CDR2 FQNEAQ.

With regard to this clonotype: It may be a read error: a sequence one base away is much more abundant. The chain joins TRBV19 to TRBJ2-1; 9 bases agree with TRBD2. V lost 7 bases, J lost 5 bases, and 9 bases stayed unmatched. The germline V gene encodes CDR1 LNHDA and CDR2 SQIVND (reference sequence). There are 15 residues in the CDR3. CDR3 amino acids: CASTVGTSINNEQFF. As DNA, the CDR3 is TGTGCCAGTACCGTGGGGACTAGCATAAACAATGAGCAGTTCTTC.

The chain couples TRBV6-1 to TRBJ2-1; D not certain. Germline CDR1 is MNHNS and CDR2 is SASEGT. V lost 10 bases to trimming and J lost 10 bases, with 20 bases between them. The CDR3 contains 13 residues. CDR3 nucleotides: TGTGCCATCACTGAGAACCCGGGCCACGAGCAGTTCTTC. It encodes CAITENPGHEQFF.

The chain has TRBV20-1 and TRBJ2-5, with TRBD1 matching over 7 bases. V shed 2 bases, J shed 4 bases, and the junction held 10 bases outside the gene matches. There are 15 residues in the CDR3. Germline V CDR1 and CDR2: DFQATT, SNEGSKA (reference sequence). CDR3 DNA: TGCAGTGCTAGACTCCAGGGACAGTATCCAGAGACCCAGTACTTC. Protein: CSARLQGQYPETQYF.

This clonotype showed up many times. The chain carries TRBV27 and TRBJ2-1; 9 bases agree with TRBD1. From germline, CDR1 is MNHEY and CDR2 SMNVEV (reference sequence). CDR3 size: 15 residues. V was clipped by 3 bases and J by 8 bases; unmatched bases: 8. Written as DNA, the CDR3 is TGTGCCAGCAGTTTCGATCCTACAGGGGGCGATGAGCAGTTCTTC. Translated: CASSFDPTGGDEQFF.

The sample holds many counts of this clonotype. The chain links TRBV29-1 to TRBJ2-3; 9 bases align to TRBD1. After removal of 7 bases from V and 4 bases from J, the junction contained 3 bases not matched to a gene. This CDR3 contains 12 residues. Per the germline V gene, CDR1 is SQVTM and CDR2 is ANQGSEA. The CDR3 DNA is TGCAGCGGGGGGACAGGGCCAGATACGCAGTATTTT. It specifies CSGGTGPDTQYF.

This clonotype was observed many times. The CDR3 DNA reads TGTGCCAGCAGTGCAAGAAACAGGGGAGGGAATCAGCCCCAGCATTTT. Amino acids: CASSARNRGGNQPQHF. The chain combines TRBV27 with TRBJ1-5; 7 nucleotides agree with TRBD1. The CDR3 is 16 amino acids. Germline CDR1 MNHEY, CDR2 SMNVEV (reference sequence). Trimming at V came to 5 bases and at J to 4 bases, leaving 11 bases not matched to a gene.

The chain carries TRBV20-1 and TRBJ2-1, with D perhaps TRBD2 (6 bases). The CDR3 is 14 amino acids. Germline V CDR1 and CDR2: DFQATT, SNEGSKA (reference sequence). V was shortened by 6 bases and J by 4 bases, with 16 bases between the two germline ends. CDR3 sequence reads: CSAVPQGGYNEQFF. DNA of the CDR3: TGCAGTGCCGTCCCCCAGGGAGGATACAATGAGCAGTTCTTC.

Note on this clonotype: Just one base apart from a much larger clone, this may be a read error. The DNA of the CDR3 is TGTGCCAGCAGCCAGCGCGTGGGGAATGAGAAGTTCTTC. Protein: CASSQRVGNEKFF. The chain employs TRBV14 and TRBJ2-1; D remains unclear. This CDR3 region has 13 residues. Germline lookup yields CDR1 SGHDN and CDR2 FVKESK.

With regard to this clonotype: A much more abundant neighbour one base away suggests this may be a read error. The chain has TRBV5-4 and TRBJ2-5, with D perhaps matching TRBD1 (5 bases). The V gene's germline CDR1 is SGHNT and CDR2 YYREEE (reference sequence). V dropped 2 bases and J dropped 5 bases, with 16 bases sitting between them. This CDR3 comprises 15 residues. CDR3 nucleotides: TGTGCCAGCAGCTTAAGAAGGGGTTTGGGCGAGACCCAGTACTTC. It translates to CASSLRRGLGETQYF.

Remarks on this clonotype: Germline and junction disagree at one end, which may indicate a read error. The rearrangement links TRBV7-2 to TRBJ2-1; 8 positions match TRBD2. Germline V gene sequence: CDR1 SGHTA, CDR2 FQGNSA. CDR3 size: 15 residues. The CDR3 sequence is CASSLGGGSYNDQFF. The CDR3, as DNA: TGCGCCAGCAGCTTGGGCGGGGGGTCCTACAATGATCAGTTCTTC.

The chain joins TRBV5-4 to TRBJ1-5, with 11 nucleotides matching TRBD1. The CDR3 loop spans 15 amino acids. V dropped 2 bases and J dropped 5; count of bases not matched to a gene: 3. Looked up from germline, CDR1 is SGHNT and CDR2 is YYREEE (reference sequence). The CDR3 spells CASSFGTGGYQPQHF. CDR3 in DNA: TGTGCCAGCAGCTTCGGGACAGGGGGGTATCAGCCCCAGCATTTT.

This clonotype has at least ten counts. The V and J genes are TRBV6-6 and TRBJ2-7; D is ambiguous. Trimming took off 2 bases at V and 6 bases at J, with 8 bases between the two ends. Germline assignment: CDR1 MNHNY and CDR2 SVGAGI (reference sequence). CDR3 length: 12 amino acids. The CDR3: CASSYTQLEQYF. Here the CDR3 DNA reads TGTGCCAGCAGTTACACCCAGCTCGAGCAGTACTTC.

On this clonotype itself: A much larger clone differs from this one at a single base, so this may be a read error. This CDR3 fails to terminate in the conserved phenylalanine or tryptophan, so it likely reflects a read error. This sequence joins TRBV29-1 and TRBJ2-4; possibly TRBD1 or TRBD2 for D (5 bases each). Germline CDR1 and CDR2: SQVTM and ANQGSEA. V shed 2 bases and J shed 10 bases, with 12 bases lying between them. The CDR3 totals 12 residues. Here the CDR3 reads CSVETGTQIQYI. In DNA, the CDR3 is TGCAGCGTTGAAACCGGGACCCAGATTCAGTACATC.

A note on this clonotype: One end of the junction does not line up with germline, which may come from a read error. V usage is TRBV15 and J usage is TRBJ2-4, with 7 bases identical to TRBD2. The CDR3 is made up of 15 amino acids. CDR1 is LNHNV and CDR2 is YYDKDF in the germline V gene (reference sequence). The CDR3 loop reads CATSARIAGIDIQYF. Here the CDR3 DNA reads TGTGCCACCAGCGCGCGAATAGCGGGTATAGACATTCAATACTTC. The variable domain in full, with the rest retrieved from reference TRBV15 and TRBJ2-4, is DAMVIQNPRYQVTQFGKPVTLSCSQTLNHNVMYWYQQKSSQAPKLLFHYYDKDFNNEADTPDNFQSRRPNTSFCFLDIRSPGLGDTAMYLCATSARIAGIDIQYFGAGTRLSVL.

CDR3 DNA: TGTGCCAGCAGTTATACCGGAGATACGCAGTATTTT. Translated, it gives CASSYTGDTQYF. V usage is TRBV6-5 and J usage is TRBJ2-3; D gene unclear. The CDR3 loop spans 12 amino acids. V lost 3 bases to trimming and J lost 5 bases, with 6 bases between them. Germline CDR1 MNHEY, CDR2 SVGAGI.

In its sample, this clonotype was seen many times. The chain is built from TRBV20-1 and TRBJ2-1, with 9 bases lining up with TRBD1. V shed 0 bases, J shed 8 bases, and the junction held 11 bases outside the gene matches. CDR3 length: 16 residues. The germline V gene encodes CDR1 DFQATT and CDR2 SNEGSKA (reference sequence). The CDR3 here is CSARERGTGRRDEQFF. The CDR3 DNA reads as TGCAGTGCTAGAGAGAGAGGGACAGGGAGAAGGGATGAGCAGTTCTTC.

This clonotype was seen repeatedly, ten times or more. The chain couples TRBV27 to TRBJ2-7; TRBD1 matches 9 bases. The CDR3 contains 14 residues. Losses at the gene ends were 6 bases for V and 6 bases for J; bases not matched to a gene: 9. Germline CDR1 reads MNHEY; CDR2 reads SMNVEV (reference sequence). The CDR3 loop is CASRTGTGRAEQYF. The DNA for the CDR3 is TGTGCCAGCAGAACCGGGACAGGGCGGGCCGAGCAGTACTTC.